This T cell receptor beta chain was recorded in a study of sequential checkpoint blockade in melanoma. Assay: immunoSEQ multiplex PCR; the TCRdb copy retains only in-frame clones and omits some. The sample holds 15,000 to 20,000 clones, 77% seen once. Documented treatment: randomized to nivolumab then ipilimumab (arm A) or the reverse (arm B). None of the patients previously received DNA-damaging chemotherapy. Sorted cells were live CD3+CD8+, lacking CD19 and CD56, from PBMCs. The specimen was CD8+ T cells sorted from blood (inferred from file names), collected from a patient given nivolumab and ipilimumab in sequence. The receptor was isolated from a human donor with melanoma.

The CDR3 coding sequence is TGCGCCAGCAGCCAAGGTCGGGACAGGGCCTACGAGCAGTACTTC. Its translation: CASSQGRDRAYEQYF. V gene TRBV4-3 combines with J gene TRBJ2-5, with 9 bases that match TRBD1. The last part of the DNA fits TRBJ2-7 better; the J call may be wrong. CDR3 length: 15 residues. Germline values: CDR1 LGHNA, CDR2 YSLEER.